The present T cell receptor beta chain was sequenced within a study of blood T cell repertoires in COVID-19. Generated by immunoSEQ multiplex PCR, the TCRdb table keeps only in-frame clones and is missing some. The sample carries fewer than 400,000 clones, roughly 90% recorded once. This sequence was found in a woman aged 25 to 39 who had been exposed to COVID-19. The sample was PBMCs or T cells enriched from blood (not recorded which).

The CDR3 DNA sequence: TGTGCCAGCAGCTTAGGGCCCAGGGGGTCCTACGAGCAGTACTTC. It translates to CASSLGPRGSYEQYF. This rearrangement joins TRBV7-8 to TRBJ2-7, with 7 positions matching TRBD1. With 1 base clipped from V and 1 base from J, the junction kept 4 bases outside the gene matches. The CDR3 has 15 residues. Germline loops: CDR1 SGHVS, CDR2 FQNEAQ.